This T cell receptor (beta chain) derives from a study of graft-versus-host responses after intestinal transplantation. Sequencing used immunoSEQ multiplex PCR; TCRdb keeps in-frame clones, though not all of them. The sample includes 13,000 to 15,000 clones, 30% to 40% of them seen just once. Irradiated, violet-dye-labeled stimulator cells, around 200,000 in number, were plated with around 200,000 CFSE-labeled responder cells. After the reaction, proliferating CFSE-low CD3+CD4+ and CD3+CD8+ responders were sorted. The CDR3 runs 14 residues. Germline CDR1 MNHEY, CDR2 SVGAGI. Between the trimmed V and J ends, which lost 2 bases and 0 bases, there was a span of 7 bases.

This sequence originates from a human patient who received an intestinal transplant. V is TRBV6-5 and J is TRBJ1-2; D remains ambiguous. This specimen was alloreactive CD8+ T cells from a mixed lymphocyte reaction culture, taken before intestinal transplant. The subset was: CFSE-low proliferating T cells sorted from roughly six-day pre-transplant mixed lymphocyte reaction (GvH or HvG direction). In DNA, the CDR3 is TGTGCCAGCAGTTACGGGGAAGCTAACTATGGCTACACCTTC. Protein sequence: CASSYGEANYGYTF.